Listed below are T cell receptor beta chains from one sample, sequenced in a study of cytomegalovirus exposure and HLA in healthy donors. The protocol was immunoSEQ multiplex PCR, while the TCRdb copy is restricted to in-frame clones and leaves out a portion. The repertoire has under 200,000 clones, approximately 72% of them found once; the top ten carry approximately 1.5%. The sequencing sample was made of PBMCs. These receptors originate from a man between 50 and 59 years old in good health and CMV-seronegative. Each CDR3 is given with its conserved first and last residue. A D gene is named only where the DNA matches it firmly. Size is omitted from some rows. Given values are once, few, many or a class for expanded clones.

size	V	D	J	CDR3	DNA
.	TRBV28	.	TRBJ2-3	CACGSGMGTDTQYF	TGTGCCTGCGGATCAGGGATGGGTACAGATACGCAGTATTTT
once	TRBV28	.	TRBJ2-1	CASRGSSEGDNEQFF	TGTGCCAGCAGAGGGTCATCTGAAGGGGACAATGAGCAGTTCTTC
.	TRBV19	.	TRBJ1-4	CASSIQSVEKLFF	TGTGCCAGTAGTATCCAGAGCGTCGAAAAACTGTTTTTT
.	TRBV6-1	.	TRBJ2-1	CASSVHRELGGNEQFF	TGTGCCAGCAGTGTTCACAGGGAATTGGGAGGGAATGAGCAGTTCTTC
.	TRBV5-6	TRBD1	TRBJ2-7	CASSLGGGRGKTYEQYF	TGTGCCAGCAGCTTGGGAGGGGGCAGGGGCAAAACCTACGAGCAGTACTTC
.	TRBV11-2	.	TRBJ1-2	CASSLGENYGYTF	TGTGCCAGCAGCTTAGGGGAGAACTATGGCTACACCTTC
.	TRBV5-6	.	TRBJ1-1	CASSGYRVLGQNTEAFF	TGTGCCAGCAGCGGTTACAGGGTTCTAGGTCAGAACACTGAAGCTTTCTTT
.	TRBV2	TRBD1	TRBJ1-2	CASSPAPTGASYGYTF	TGTGCCAGCAGTCCCGCACCGACAGGGGCAAGCTATGGCTACACCTTC
once	TRBV6-5	.	TRBJ1-3	CASSYSGGATGNTIYF	TGTGCCAGCAGTTACTCGGGGGGGGCTACTGGAAACACCATATATTTT
.	TRBV18	TRBD1	TRBJ1-1	CASSPLRDSSWLNTEAFF	TGTGCCAGCTCACCACTTAGGGACAGTTCATGGTTGAACACTGAAGCTTTCTTT
few	TRBV4-1	TRBD1	TRBJ1-3	CASSQESGGFSGNTIYF	TGCGCCAGCAGCCAAGAATCAGGGGGTTTCTCTGGAAACACCATATATTTT
.	TRBV6-4	TRBD1	TRBJ2-1	CASSDEVGTGGGNEQFF	TGTGCCAGCAGTGACGAGGTGGGGACAGGGGGGGGCAATGAGCAGTTCTTC
.	TRBV6-5	TRBD1	TRBJ2-3	CATRDRDTDTQYF	TGTGCCACCCGGGACAGGGACACAGATACGCAGTATTTT
.	TRBV20-1	.	TRBJ2-1	CSVADNEQFF	TGCAGTGTCGCAGACAATGAGCAGTTCTTC
few	TRBV9	TRBD1	TRBJ2-4	CASSVAPGGPKNIQYF	TGTGCCAGCAGCGTAGCCCCAGGGGGCCCCAAAAACATTCAGTACTTC
once	TRBV25-1	TRBD1	TRBJ1-4	CASQQGAGEKLFF	TGTGCCAGCCAGCAGGGGGCTGGCGAAAAACTGTTTTTT
.	TRBV2	.	TRBJ1-1	CASSVGGGRTEAFF	TGTGCCAGCAGTGTTGGGGGGGGGCGGACTGAAGCTTTCTTT
few	TRBV9	.	TRBJ1-5	CASSGGHPYSNQPQHF	TGTGCCAGCAGCGGAGGACACCCGTATAGCAATCAGCCCCAGCATTTT
many	TRBV6-1	TRBD1	TRBJ1-5	CASSEATGGEQPQHF	TGTGCCAGCAGTGAAGCTACAGGGGGCGAACAGCCCCAGCATTTT
once	TRBV6-6	TRBD1	TRBJ2-7	CASSARDRASYEQYF	TGTGCCAGCAGTGCCCGGGACAGAGCCTCCTACGAGCAGTACTTC
few	TRBV7-6	.	TRBJ2-2	CASGAVNTGELFF	TGTGCCAGCGGGGCAGTGAACACCGGGGAGCTGTTTTTT
.	TRBV6-5	TRBD1	TRBJ2-7	CASSYRGRTYEQYF	TGTGCCAGCAGCTACAGGGGTCGGACCTACGAGCAGTACTTC
.	TRBV6-5	TRBD1	TRBJ1-6	CASRGQDNSPLHF	TGTGCCAGCAGAGGACAGGATAATTCACCCCTCCACTTT
.	TRBV5-1	.	TRBJ2-2	CASSPFEGAGELFF	TGCGCCAGCAGCCCGTTTGAGGGGGCCGGGGAGCTGTTTTTT
.	TRBV18	.	TRBJ2-1	CASSPPESRDEQFF	TGTGCCAGCTCACCACCCGAGAGCCGGGATGAGCAGTTCTTC
.	TRBV6-1	.	TRBJ1-5	CASRGGVSNQPQHF	TGTGCCAGCAGAGGGGGGGTTTCCAATCAGCCCCAGCATTTT
.	TRBV28	TRBD1	TRBJ1-4	CASMGQINEKLFF	TGTGCCAGCATGGGACAGATCAATGAAAAACTGTTTTTT
.	TRBV2	TRBD1	TRBJ1-5	CASSGTGGGGNQPQHF	TGTGCCAGCAGTGGGACAGGGGGCGGAGGCAATCAGCCCCAGCATTTT
.	TRBV5-1	TRBD1	TRBJ2-7	CASSPGTGYHEQYF	TGCGCCAGCAGCCCCGGGACAGGGTACCACGAGCAGTACTTC
.	TRBV5-1	.	TRBJ1-2	CASRDYENYGYTF	TGCGCCAGTCGGGACTACGAGAACTATGGCTACACCTTC
.	TRBV7-9	TRBD1	TRBJ1-1	CASTKAEGARSEAFF	TGTGCCAGCACCAAAGCTGAGGGGGCTCGGTCTGAAGCTTTCTTT
.	TRBV7-2	.	TRBJ1-4	CASSLPGGFSNEKLFF	TGTGCCAGCAGCCTTCCGGGGGGGTTTTCTAATGAAAAACTGTTTTTT
.	TRBV18	TRBD1	TRBJ1-1	CASSQDRKNTEAFF	TGTGCCAGCTCACAGGACAGGAAGAACACTGAAGCTTTCTTT
few	TRBV25-1	TRBD1	TRBJ1-2	CASRDSGQGYGYTF	TGTGCCAGCAGGGACTCGGGACAGGGGTATGGCTACACCTTC
.	TRBV27	TRBD1	TRBJ2-7	CASSRGTDTYEQYF	TGTGCCAGCAGCCGTGGGACAGACACCTACGAGCAGTACTTC
.	TRBV6-5	.	TRBJ2-5	CASSFTGRSYQETQYF	TGTGCCAGCAGTTTCACGGGGAGATCGTACCAAGAGACCCAGTACTTC
once	TRBV27	.	TRBJ1-1	CASRGDFGDTEAFF	TGTGCCAGCAGAGGGGACTTTGGGGACACTGAAGCTTTCTTT
few	TRBV5-5	TRBD1	TRBJ2-5	CASRLETGKRETQYF	TGTGCCAGCCGGTTAGAGACAGGGAAACGAGAGACCCAGTACTTC
.	TRBV10-3	.	TRBJ2-7	CAISESVASSYEQYF	TGTGCCATCAGTGAGTCGGTAGCCAGCTCCTACGAGCAGTACTTC
.	TRBV28	.	TRBJ1-5	CATTTRGFNQPQHF	TGTGCCACGACGACAAGGGGGTTCAATCAGCCCCAGCATTTT
once	TRBV11-2	.	TRBJ1-6	CASSLTPTGNSPLHF	TGTGCCAGCAGCTTAACTCCGACAGGCAATTCACCCCTCCACTTT
.	TRBV11-2	TRBD2	TRBJ2-5	CASSPRSGVWGETQYF	TGTGCCAGCAGCCCCCGAAGCGGGGTGTGGGGAGAGACCCAGTACTTC
.	TRBV29-1	TRBD1	TRBJ1-4	CSVAQGAREKLFF	TGCAGCGTAGCACAGGGGGCTCGTGAAAAACTGTTTTTT
few	TRBV6-1	.	TRBJ1-4	CASRKGLEGEKLFF	TGTGCCAGCAGGAAGGGTCTGGAGGGGGAAAAACTGTTTTTT
few	TRBV29-1	.	TRBJ1-1	CSVSRRTEAFF	TGCAGCGTTTCCCGCCGGACTGAAGCTTTCTTT